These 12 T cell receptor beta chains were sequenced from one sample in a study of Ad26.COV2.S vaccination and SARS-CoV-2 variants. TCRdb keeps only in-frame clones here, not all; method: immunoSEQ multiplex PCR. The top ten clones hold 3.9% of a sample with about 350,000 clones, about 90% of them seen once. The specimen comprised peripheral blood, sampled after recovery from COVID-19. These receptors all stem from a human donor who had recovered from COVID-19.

In DNA, the CDR3 is TGTGCCAGTAGTCTGGCAGGGGGCGTAGGGGGTGGCTACACCTTC. Its translation: CASSLAGGVGGGYTF. V is TRBV19 and J is TRBJ1-2, with 8 bases lining up with TRBD1. Germline loops: CDR1 LNHDA, CDR2 SQIVND (reference sequence). Germline trimming cut 5 bases from V and 7 bases from J; bases unmatched to any gene: 12. The CDR3 is 15 residues long.

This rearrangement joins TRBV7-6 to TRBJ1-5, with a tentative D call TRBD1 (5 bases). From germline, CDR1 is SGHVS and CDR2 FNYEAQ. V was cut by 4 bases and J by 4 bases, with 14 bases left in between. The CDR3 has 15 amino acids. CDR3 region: CASSYKAGLNQPQHF. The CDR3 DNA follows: TGTGCCAGCAGCTATAAAGCAGGGTTGAATCAGCCCCAGCATTTT.

CDR3 sequence reads: CASSSGGSETQYF. DNA for the CDR3: TGTGCCAGCAGCTCGGGGGGTTCAGAGACCCAGTACTTC. V is TRBV7-7 and J is TRBJ2-5, with 7 bases aligning to TRBD2. CDR3 size: 13 residues. The junction had 3 bases not matched to a gene; V was cut back by 4 bases and J by 4 bases. Germline V lookup: CDR1 SSHAT, CDR2 FNYEAQ (reference sequence). Together with reference TRBV7-7 and TRBJ2-5, the CDR3 gives the full variable domain: GAGVSQSPRYKVTKRGQDVTLRCDPISSHATLYWYQQALGQGPEFLTYFNYEAQPDKSGLPSDRFSAERPEGSISTLTIQRTEQRDSAMYRCASSSGGSETQYFGPGTRLLVL.

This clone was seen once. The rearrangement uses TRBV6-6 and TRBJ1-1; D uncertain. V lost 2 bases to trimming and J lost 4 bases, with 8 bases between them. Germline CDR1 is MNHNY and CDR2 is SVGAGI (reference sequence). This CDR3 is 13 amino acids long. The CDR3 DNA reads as TGTGCCAGCAGTTACACTAGGATCACTGAAGCTTTCTTT. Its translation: CASSYTRITEAFF.

The CDR3 region has the DNA TGTGCCAGCAGCAGGACCACAGATACGCAGTATTTT. The encoded protein is CASSRTTDTQYF. The V and J genes are TRBV21-1 and TRBJ2-3. TRBV21-1 is reported as a pseudogene. The CDR3 is 12 amino acids.

CDR3 nucleotides: TGTGCCAGCAGCCGGGCGAACACTGAAGCTTTCTTT. Translated, it gives CASSRANTEAFF. The V gene is TRBV7-9, the J gene TRBJ1-1; D is undetermined. V lost 5 bases to trimming and J lost 1 base, with 5 bases between them. This CDR3 is 12 amino acids long. CDR1 and CDR2 (germline): SEHNR, FQNEAQ (reference sequence). Supplemented by reference TRBV7-9 and TRBJ1-1, the full variable domain reads DTGVSQNPRHKITKRGQNVTFRCDPISEHNRLYWYRQTLGQGPEFLTYFQNEAQLEKSRLLSDRFSAERPKGSFSTLEIQRTEQGDSAMYLCASSRANTEAFFGQGTRLTVV.

The CDR3 DNA reads as TGTGCCAGCAGTTTATCCGAGGGGGGAACCTACGAGCAGTACTTC. It yields the protein CASSLSEGGTYEQYF. The V and J genes are TRBV27 and TRBJ2-7; D may correspond to TRBD1 or TRBD2 (6 bases each). V was pared by 0 bases and J by 2 bases, with 11 bases between. Germline loops: CDR1 MNHEY, CDR2 SMNVEV (reference sequence). The length of the CDR3 is 15 residues.

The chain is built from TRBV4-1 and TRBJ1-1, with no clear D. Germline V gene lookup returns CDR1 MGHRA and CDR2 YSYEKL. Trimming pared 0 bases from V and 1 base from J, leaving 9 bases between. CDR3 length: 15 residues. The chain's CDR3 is CASSQDSWTNTEAFF. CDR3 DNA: TGCGCCAGCAGCCAAGACAGTTGGACGAACACTGAAGCTTTCTTT.

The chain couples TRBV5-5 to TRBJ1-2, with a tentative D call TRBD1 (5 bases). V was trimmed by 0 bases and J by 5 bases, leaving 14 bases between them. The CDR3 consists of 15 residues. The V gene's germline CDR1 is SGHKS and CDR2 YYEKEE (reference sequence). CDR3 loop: CASSLGQRGLYGYTF. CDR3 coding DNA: TGTGCCAGCAGCTTGGGCCAACGGGGCCTATATGGCTACACCTTC. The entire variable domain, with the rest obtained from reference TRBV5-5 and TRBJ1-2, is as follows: DAGVTQSPTHLIKTRGQQVTLRCSPISGHKSVSWYQQVLGQGPQFIFQYYEKEERGRGNFPDRFSARQFPNYSSELNVNALLLGDSALYLCASSLGQRGLYGYTFGSGTRLTVV.

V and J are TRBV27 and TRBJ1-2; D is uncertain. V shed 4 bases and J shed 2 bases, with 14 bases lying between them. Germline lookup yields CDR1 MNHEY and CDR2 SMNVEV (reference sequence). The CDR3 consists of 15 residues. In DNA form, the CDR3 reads TGTGCCAGCAGTTCCGGACGGCCGCTAAACTATGGCTACACCTTC. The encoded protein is CASSSGRPLNYGYTF.

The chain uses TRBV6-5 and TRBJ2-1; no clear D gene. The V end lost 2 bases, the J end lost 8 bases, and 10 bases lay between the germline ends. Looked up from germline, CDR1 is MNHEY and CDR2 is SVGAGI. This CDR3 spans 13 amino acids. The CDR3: CASSYSPGDEQFF. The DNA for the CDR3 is TGTGCCAGCAGTTACAGCCCGGGCGATGAGCAGTTCTTC.

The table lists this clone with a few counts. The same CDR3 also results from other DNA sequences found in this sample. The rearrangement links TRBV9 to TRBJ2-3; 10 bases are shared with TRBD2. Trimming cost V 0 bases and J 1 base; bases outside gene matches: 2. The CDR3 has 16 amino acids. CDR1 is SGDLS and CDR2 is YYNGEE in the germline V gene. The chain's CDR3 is CASSVGLAGGTDTQYF. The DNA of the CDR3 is TGTGCCAGCAGCGTAGGGCTAGCGGGGGGCACAGATACGCAGTATTTT.